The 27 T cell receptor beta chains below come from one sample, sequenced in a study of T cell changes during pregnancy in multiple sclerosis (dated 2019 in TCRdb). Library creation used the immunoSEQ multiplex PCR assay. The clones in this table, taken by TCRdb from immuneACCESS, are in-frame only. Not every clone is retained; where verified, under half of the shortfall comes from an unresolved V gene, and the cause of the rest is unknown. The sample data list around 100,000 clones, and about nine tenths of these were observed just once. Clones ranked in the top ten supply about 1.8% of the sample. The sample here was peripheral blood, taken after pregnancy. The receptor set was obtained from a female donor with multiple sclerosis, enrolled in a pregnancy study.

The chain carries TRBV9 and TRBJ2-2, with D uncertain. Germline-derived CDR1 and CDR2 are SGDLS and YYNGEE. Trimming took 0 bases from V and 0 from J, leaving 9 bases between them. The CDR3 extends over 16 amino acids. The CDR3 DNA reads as TGTGCCAGCAGCGTAGATAACACAGCGAACACCGGGGAGCTGTTTTTT. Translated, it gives CASSVDNTANTGELFF.

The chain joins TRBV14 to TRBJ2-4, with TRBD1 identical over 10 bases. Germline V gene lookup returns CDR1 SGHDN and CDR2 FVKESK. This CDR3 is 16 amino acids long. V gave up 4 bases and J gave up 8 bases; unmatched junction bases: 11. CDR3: CASSRKLDRGRDIQYF. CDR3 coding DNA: TGTGCCAGCAGCCGAAAACTCGACAGGGGGCGCGACATTCAGTACTTC.

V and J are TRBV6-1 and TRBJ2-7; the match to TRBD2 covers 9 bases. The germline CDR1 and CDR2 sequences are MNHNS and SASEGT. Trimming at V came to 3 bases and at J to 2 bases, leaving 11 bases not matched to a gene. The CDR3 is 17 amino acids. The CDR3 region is CASSDRGRLAATYEQYF. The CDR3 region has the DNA TGTGCCAGCAGTGACAGGGGACGACTAGCGGCTACCTACGAGCAGTACTTC.

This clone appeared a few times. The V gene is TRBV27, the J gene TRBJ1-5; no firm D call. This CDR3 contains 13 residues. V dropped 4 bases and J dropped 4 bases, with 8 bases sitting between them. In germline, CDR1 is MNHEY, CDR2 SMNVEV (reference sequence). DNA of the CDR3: TGTGCCAGCAGTTACAGTTGGAATCAGCCCCAGCATTTT. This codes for CASSYSWNQPQHF.

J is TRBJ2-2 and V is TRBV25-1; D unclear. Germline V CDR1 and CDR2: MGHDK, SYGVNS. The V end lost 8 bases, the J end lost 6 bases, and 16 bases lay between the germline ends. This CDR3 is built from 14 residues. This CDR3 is CASSPNYVAGELFF. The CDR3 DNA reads TGTGCCAGCTCTCCCAACTACGTTGCCGGGGAGCTGTTTTTT.

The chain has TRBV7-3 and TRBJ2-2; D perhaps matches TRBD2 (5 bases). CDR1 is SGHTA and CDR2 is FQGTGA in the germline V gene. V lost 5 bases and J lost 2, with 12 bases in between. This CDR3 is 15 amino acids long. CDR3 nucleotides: TGTGCCAGCAGCCGCAGCGGCGGAAACACCGGGGAGCTGTTTTTT. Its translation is CASSRSGGNTGELFF.

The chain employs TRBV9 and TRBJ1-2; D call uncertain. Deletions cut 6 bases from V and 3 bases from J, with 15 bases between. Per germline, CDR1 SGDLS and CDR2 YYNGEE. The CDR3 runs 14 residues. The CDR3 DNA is TGTGCCAGCACTGCGGGAGCTTTGGACTATGGCTACACCTTC. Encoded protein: CASTAGALDYGYTF.

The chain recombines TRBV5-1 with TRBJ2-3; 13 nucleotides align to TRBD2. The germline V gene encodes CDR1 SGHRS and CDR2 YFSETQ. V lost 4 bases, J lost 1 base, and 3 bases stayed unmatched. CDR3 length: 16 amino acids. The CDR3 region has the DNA TGCGCCAGCAGCAAGGGACTAGCGGGGCGCACAGATACGCAGTATTTT. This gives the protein CASSKGLAGRTDTQYF.

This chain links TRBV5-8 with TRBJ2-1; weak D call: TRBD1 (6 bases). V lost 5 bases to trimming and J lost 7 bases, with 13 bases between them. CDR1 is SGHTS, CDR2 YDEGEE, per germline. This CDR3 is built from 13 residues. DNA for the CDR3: TGTGCCAGCAGGGGCAGGGGAGTAAATGAGCAGTTCTTC. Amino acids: CASRGRGVNEQFF. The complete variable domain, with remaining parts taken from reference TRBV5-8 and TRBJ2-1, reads EAGVTQSPTHLIKTRGQQATLRCSPISGHTSVYWYQQALGLGLQFLLWYDEGEERNRGNFPPRFSGRQFPNYSSELNVNALELEDSALYLCASRGRGVNEQFFGPGTRLTVL.

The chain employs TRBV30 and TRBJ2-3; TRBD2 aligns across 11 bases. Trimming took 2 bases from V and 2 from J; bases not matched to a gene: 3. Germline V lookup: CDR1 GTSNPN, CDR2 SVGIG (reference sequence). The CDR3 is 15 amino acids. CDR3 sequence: CAWSPGLAVTDTQYF. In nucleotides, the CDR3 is TGTGCCTGGAGTCCGGGACTAGCGGTCACAGATACGCAGTATTTT.

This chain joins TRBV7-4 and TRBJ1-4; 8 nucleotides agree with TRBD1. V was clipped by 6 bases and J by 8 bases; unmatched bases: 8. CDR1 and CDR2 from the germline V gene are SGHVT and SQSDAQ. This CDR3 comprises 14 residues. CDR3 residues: CASSLRGLGEKLFF. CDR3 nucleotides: TGTGCCAGCAGTCTCAGGGGGCTTGGAGAAAAACTGTTTTTT.

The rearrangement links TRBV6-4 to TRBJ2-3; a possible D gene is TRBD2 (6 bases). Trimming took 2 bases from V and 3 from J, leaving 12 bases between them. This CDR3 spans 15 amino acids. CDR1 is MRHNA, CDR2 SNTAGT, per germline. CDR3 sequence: CASSDEYGRTDTQYF. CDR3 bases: TGTGCCAGCAGTGACGAATACGGGAGAACAGATACGCAGTATTTT.

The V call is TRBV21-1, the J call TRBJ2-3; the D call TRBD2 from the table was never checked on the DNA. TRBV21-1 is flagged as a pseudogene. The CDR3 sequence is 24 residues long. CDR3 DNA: TGTGCCAGCAGCAATAGATCTCCCATTTGTCATGCAAGATACGCATTTGTCATGCAAGATACGCAGTATTTT. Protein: CASSNRSPICHARYAFVMQDTQYF.

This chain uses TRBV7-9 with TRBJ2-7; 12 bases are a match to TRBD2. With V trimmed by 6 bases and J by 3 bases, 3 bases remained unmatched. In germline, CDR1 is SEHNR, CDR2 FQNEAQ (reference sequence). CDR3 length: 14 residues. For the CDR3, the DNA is TGTGCCAGCAGACCGACTAGCGGGAGCTACGAGCAGTACTTC. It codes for CASRPTSGSYEQYF.

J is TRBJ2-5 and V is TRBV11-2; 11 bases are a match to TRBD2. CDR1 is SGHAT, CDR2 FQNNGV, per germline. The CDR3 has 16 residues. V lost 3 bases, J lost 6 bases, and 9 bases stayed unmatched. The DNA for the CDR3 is TGTGCCAGCAGCTTGGGAGCTAGCGGGGGGTTACAGACCCAGTACTTC. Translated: CASSLGASGGLQTQYF.

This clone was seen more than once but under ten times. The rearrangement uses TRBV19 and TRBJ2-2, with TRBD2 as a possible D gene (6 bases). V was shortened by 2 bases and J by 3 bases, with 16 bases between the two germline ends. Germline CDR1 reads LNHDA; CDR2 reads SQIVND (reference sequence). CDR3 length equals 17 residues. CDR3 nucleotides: TGTGCCAGTAGTATACTAAGGACGGGGGACTACACCGGGGAGCTGTTTTTT. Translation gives CASSILRTGDYTGELFF.

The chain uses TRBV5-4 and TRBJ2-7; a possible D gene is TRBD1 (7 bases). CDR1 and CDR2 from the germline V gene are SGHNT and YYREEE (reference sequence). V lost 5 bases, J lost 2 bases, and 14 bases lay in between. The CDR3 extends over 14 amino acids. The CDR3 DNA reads TGTGCCAGCAGTCAGGGGGGTCAAACCTACGAGCAGTACTTC. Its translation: CASSQGGQTYEQYF.

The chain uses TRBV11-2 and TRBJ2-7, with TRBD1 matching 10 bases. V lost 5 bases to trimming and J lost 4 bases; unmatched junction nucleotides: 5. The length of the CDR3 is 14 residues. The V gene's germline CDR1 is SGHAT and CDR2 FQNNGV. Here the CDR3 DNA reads TGTGCCAGCAGCCCGCGGACAGGGGGTTACGAGCAGTACTTC. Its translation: CASSPRTGGYEQYF.

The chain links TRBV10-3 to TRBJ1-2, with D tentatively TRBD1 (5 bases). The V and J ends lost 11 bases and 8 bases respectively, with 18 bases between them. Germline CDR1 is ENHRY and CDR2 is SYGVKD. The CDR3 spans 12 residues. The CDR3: CAVMEGLEGYTF. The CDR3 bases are TGTGCCGTCATGGAGGGGCTAGAGGGCTACACCTTC.

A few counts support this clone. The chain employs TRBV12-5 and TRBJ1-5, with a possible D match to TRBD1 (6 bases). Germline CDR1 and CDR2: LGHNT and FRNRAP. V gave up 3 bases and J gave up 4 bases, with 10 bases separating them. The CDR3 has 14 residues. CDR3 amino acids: CASGLGQFNQPQHF. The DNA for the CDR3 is TGTGCTAGTGGTTTAGGACAGTTTAATCAGCCCCAGCATTTT.

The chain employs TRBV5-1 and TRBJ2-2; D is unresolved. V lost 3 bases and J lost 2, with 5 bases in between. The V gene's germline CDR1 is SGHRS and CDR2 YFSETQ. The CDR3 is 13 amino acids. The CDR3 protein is CASSYSNTGELFF. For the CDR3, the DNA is TGCGCCAGCAGCTACAGTAACACCGGGGAGCTGTTTTTT.

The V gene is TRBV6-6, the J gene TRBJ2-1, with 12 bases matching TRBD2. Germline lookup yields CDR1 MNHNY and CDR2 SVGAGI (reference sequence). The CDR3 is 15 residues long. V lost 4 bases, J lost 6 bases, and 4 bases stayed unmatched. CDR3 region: CASSLTSGSRNEQFF. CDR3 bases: TGTGCCAGCAGTTTGACTAGCGGGAGTCGCAATGAGCAGTTCTTC.

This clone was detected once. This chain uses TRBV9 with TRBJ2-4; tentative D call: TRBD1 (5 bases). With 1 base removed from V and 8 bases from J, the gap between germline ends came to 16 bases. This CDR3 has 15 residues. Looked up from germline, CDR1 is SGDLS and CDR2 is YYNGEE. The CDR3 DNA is TGTGCCAGCAGCGTAACTGTAACAGGTGTGGACATTCAGTACTTC. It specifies CASSVTVTGVDIQYF.

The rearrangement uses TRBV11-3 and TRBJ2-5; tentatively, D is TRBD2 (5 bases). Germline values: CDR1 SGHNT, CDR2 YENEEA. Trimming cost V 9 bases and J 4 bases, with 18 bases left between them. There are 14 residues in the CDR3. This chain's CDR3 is CASETRAAGETQYF. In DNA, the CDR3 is TGTGCCAGTGAAACTAGAGCGGCTGGAGAGACCCAGTACTTC.

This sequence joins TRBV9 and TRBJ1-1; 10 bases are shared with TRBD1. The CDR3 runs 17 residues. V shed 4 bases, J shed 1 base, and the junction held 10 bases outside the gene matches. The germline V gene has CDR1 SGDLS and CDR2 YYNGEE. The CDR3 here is CASSPKPGQGSNTEAFF. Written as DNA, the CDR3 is TGTGCCAGCAGCCCGAAACCGGGACAGGGGTCGAACACTGAAGCTTTCTTT. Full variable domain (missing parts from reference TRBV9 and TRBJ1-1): DSGVTQTPKHLITATGQRVTLRCSPRSGDLSVYWYQQSLDQGLQFLIQYYNGEERAKGNILERFSAQQFPDLHSELNLSSLELGDSALYFCASSPKPGQGSNTEAFFGQGTRLTVV.

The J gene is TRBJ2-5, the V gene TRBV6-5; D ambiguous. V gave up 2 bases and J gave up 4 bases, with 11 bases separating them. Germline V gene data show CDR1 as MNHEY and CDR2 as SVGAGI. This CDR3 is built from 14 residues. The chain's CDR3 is CASSYDIVRETQYF. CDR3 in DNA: TGTGCCAGCAGTTACGATATAGTGCGAGAGACCCAGTACTTC.

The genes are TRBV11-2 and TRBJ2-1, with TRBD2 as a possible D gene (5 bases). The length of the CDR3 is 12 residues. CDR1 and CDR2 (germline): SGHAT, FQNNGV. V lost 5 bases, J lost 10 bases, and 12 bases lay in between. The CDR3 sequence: CASSPLPGEQFF. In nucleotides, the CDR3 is TGTGCCAGCAGCCCCCTCCCGGGAGAGCAGTTCTTC.